This TCR beta chain originates from a study of shared clonotypes between healthy human individuals (dated by TCRdb to about 2020). Background on the whole study: The cohort comprised a couple of women and a few men aged 18 to 49 years. Per donor, three plates each were used for CD4 naive and CD4 memory, two for CD8 naive, and one for CD8 memory. Blood TCR repertoires of five healthy adults were deeply sequenced to estimate repertoire size and the extent of clonotype sharing between individuals. To increase sequencing depth and limit assay-specific biases, different laboratories used diverse techniques to prepare libraries and sequence TCR repertoires. Leukapheresis yielded between about 0.94 and 9.5 billion PBMCs per donor. Paper-wide results and their limitations: Because the study included only a small number of donors, the genetic and exposure-history diversity represented was limited. Pairwise subsampling indicated that sequencing depth was expected to affect the degree of clonotype sharing among donors. Estimated clonotype richness was generally larger for naive than for memory subsets. Across four donors, about 5% of naive CD4, roughly 3.8% of naive CD8, 2.3% of memory CD4, and 0.3% to 0.45% of memory CD8 clonotypes were shared. Even with the large sequencing depth, rarefaction of the sorted-subset datasets indicated that sequencing was incomplete. Compared with non-shared clonotypes, clonotypes shared by all four sorted-subset donors had higher generation probabilities. Sampling was restricted to blood, and TCR repertoires in tissues likely differ from the TCR repertoires found in blood.

Using the deep immunoSEQ assay, TCR CDR3 regions were amplified from genomic DNA by multiplex PCR. Extracted genomic DNA from each cell subset was distributed evenly across all wells of several immunoSEQ 96-well plates, and each plate was treated as a replicate. Each replicate PCR for sorted subsets received around 200 ng genomic DNA, equal to roughly 30,000 T cell genomes. Purified libraries were measured with a Qubit 3.0 fluorometer, size-checked on a Bioanalyzer 2100, and measured again with the KAPA Library Quantification kit. Each immunoSEQ 96-well plate was sequenced on its own single-read 150-cycle Illumina NextSeq 550 flow cell. Regarding the original processing steps: The immunoSEQ output contained only junctional sequences without quality scores, so filtering could not match that applied to full-length reads. To assign V/J genes and CDR3, sequences were annotated using PyIR, a Python wrapper for IgBLAST v1.9, with IMGT germline references. Reads were filtered out if the reads had weak V/J assignments (E-value above 1e-6), no CDR3, stop codons, out-of-frame junctions, or ambiguous translated residues. V3J clonotypes were defined by identical inferred V gene, J gene, and CDR3 amino acid sequence. Percentage overlap between repertoires was calculated by dividing the number of shared unique clonotypes by the size of the smaller repertoire. RTK rarefaction, the Chao1 estimator, and Recon v2.1 estimates of unobserved clonotypes were used to assess repertoire richness. OLGA was used to compute generation probabilities for all TCRbeta clonotypes that the gDNA method yielded from a handful of donors. In its TCRdb copy, this immuneACCESS table keeps in-frame sequences only and misses some clones. Where compared with another copy, unresolved V genes explain less than half of these, and the others have no known cause. The V and J calls and the clone size are those of that table, but D and trimming were determined from the DNA. The sample table shows some 900,000 clones, and approximately 80% are seen once. Approximately 1.5% of the sample lies in the top ten.

A word on this clone: What this receptor recognizes is not known. No clone much larger than this one lies a single base away; base qualities are absent.

Donors were healthy HIV-negative adults with no recently reported acute infections or vaccinations. All donors were Caucasian adults living in Nashville, Tennessee, USA. Magnetic negative selection was used to enrich CD4+ T cells, after which naive cells were positively selected on CD45RA and the negative fraction became the memory subset. After blood collection by leukapheresis, PBMCs were isolated using Ficoll-Histopaque density gradient centrifugation and then cryopreserved in the vapor phase of liquid nitrogen. Analytical flow cytometry was used to check the purity and quantity of each magnetically sorted T cell population. Genomic DNA was isolated from each sorted fraction and quantified by UV absorbance on a Nanodrop 2000c. Including cysteine and phenylalanine, the CDR3 has 15 amino acids. The DNA shown is the 45-base CDR3, in frame from base 1. Trimming takes 6 bases off V and 5 bases off J; junction bases not matched to a gene: 6. CDR1 and CDR2, per the germline V gene, are LGHNT and FRNRAP.

Sequencing input: memory CD4+ T cells sorted from blood. Explained via the paper, the cell subset or site label denotes: CD45RA-negative fraction. This TCR derives from a man aged 18 to 29 in good health. The V and J genes are TRBV12-5 and TRBJ2-3, and 12 junction bases match TRBD1. The nucleotide sequence is TGTGCTAGTGGACGCCGGGACAGGGGGCAAGATACGCAGTATTTT. Translated, it reads CASGRRDRGQDTQYF. The full variable domain, with segments outside the CDR3 supplied by the reference TRBV12-5 and TRBJ2-3 proteins, appears as DARVTQTPRHKVTEMGQEVTMRCQPILGHNTVFWYRQTMMQGLELLAYFRNRAPLDDSGMPKDRFSAEMPDATLATLKIQPSEPRDSAVYFCASGRRDRGQDTQYFGPGTRLTVL.